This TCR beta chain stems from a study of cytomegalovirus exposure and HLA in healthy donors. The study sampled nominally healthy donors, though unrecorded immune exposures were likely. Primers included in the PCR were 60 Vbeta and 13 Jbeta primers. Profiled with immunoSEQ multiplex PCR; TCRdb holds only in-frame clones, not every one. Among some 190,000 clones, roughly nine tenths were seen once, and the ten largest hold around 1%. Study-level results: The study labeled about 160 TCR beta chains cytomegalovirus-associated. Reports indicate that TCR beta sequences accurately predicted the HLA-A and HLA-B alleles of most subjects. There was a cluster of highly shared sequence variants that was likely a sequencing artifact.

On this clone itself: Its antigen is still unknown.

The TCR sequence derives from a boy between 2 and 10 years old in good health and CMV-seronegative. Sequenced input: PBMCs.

CDR3 in amino acids: CASSLSGGGTQYF. Here the CDR3 DNA reads TGCGCCAGCAGCTTGAGTGGCGGGGGGACCCAGTACTTC. The chain employs TRBV5-1 and TRBJ2-5; 7 nucleotides agree with TRBD2. J lost 7 bases, V lost 1 base, and 4 bases had no gene match. CDR1 is SGHRS and CDR2 is YFSETQ in the germline V gene. CDR3 size: 13 residues.